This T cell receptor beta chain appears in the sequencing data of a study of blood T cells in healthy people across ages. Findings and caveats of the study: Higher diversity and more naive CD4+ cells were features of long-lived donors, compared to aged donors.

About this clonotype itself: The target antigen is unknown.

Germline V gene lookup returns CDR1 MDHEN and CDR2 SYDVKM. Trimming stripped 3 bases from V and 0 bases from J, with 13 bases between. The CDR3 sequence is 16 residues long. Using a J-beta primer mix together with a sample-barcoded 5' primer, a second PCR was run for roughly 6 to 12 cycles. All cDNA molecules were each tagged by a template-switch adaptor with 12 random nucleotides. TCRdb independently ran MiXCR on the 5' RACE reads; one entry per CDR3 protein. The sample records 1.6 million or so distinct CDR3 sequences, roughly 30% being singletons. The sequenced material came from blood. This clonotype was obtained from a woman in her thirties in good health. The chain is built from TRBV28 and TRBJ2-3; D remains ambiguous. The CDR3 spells CASSFSHEPSTDTQYF. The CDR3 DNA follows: TGTGCCAGCAGTTTCTCGCATGAACCTAGCACAGATACGCAGTATTTT. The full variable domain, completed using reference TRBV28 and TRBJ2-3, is DVKVTQSSRYLVKRTGEKVFLECVQDMDHENMFWYRQDPGLGLRLIYFSYDVKMKEKGDIPEGYSVSREKKERFSLILESASTNQTSMYLCASSFSHEPSTDTQYFGPGTRLTVL.